The source of this T cell receptor beta chain is a study of blood T cells in healthy people across ages (dated by TCRdb to 2013 to 2016). Regarding the study in general: In model experiments, template switching captured roughly one uniquely barcoded TCR beta cDNA molecule for every two T cells. Age-related changes in TCR beta repertoire diversity were measured in the study by deep sequencing normalized with unique cDNA molecular identifiers. The donors were split into four age groups: young (average 16 years), middle-aged (over 35), aged (over 55) and long-lived (about 74). To avoid experimental bias, donors of different ages were distributed randomly across sequencing lanes. Using the same blood draw, the study looked at two additional independent replicas of 1 million unique cDNA reads for two donors, one aged 18 to 30 and the other aged 80 or older.

Donors were a few dozen systemically healthy Caucasian individuals from Russia aged roughly 6 to 95 years. Each donor gave ten milliliters of peripheral blood, drawn into EDTA-treated Vacutainer tubes. PBMCs were isolated by Ficoll-Paque density-gradient centrifugation, with at least 7 million obtained per sample. Trizol reagent was used to extract total RNA from PBMCs, with at least 5.5 micrograms per sample. For every donor, an aliquot of PBMCs went through flow cytometry to measure the percentages of naive CD45RAhigh/CD27high T cells. Summary of the overall study and its limitations: Conclusive comparison of naive and antigen-experienced compartments was prevented by the profiling of bulk unsorted PBMCs. The percentage of naive T cells measured by flow cytometry correlated strongly with observed TCR beta diversity. The CMV infection status of donors was not known, potentially confounding age-related changes in expanded clonotypes. Observed TCR beta diversity per million T cells fell roughly linearly with age, and a significant reduction was already apparent by age about 43. Estimates of total diversity from one million sequenced T cells were regarded as lower bounds and underestimates. Compared with the aged group, the long-lived group had more naive CD4+ T cells, fewer expanded clones and increased TCR diversity, a pattern suggesting age selection.

Notes on this clonotype: The antigen it binds to is not known. There are no base qualities to consult, and no much larger clone falls within one base.

Ends trimmed: V by 0 bases, J by 6 bases; bases unmatched to a gene: 3. CDR1 and CDR2, looked up from the germline V gene, are LGHNA and YNFKEQ. Including the terminal cysteine and phenylalanine, the CDR3 comprises 14 residues. Only the CDR3 DNA stays, 42 bases, in frame from base 1. The library was built by means of 5' RACE. Reads for this sample came from an Illumina HiSeq 2500. A second about 6 to 11 cycle PCR used a sample-barcoded 5' primer and a J-beta primer mix. A unique molecular identifier was introduced onto each TCR beta cDNA molecule by a template-switch 5' adaptor carrying 12 random nucleotides. At least 2.5 million CDR3-containing paired-end reads were obtained from each sample. The Mint cDNA synthesis kit, primed by a TRBC-specific oligonucleotide, was used to synthesize first-strand cDNA from all RNA. Following uracil-DNA glycosylase treatment, a first 18-cycle PCR with universal primers M1SS and BC2_uni_R was performed on all cDNA. On the study's bioinformatics: Each sample was normalized by randomly selecting 1 million high-quality reads, each carrying a distinct molecular identifier. Instead of being binned into consensus sequences, reads that shared molecular identifiers were thrown out. CDR3 identification, clonotype clustering and error correction used MiTCR with a Q25 quality threshold and the strictest error-elimination algorithm. A nonparametric unseen species model using Euler transformation provided a lower-bound estimate of total TCR beta diversity. In TCRdb, the public reads were trimmed at Q25 with fastp and aligned with MiXCR, with productive beta chains retained. One record per CDR3 amino acid sequence lists the most common genes and DNA. V and J calls and clone size were set by TCRdb, not the authors. Within this sample are about 1.4 million distinct CDR3 sequences, with almost 60% of them counted one time only. The ten largest clones add up to 6.7% of the sample.

Sample: blood. The rearrangement combines TRBV4-2 with TRBJ1-2; 8 middle bases align to TRBD1. This receptor was identified in a man younger than 35 in good health. The DNA sequence is given as TGTGCCAGCAGCCAAGAACAGGGGGAAGATGGCTACACCTTC. Translated, this is CASSQEQGEDGYTF.